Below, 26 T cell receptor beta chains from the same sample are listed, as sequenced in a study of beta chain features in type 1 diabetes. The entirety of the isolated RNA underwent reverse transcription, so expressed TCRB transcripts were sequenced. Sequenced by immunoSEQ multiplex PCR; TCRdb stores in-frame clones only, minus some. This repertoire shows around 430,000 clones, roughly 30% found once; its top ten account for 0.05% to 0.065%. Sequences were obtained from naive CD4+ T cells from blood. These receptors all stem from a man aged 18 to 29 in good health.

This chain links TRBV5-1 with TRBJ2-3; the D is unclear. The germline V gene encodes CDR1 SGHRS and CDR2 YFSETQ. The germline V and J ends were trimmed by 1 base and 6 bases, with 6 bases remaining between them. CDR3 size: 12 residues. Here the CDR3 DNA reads TGCGCCAGCAGCTTGTATCTGGATACGCAGTATTTT. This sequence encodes CASSLYLDTQYF.

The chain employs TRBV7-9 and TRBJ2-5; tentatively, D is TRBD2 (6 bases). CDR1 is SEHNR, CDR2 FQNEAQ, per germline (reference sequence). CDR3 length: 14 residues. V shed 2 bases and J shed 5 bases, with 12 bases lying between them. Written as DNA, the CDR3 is TGTGCCAGCAGCTTAATCCGGGAGCGGGAGACCCAGTACTTC. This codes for CASSLIRERETQYF.

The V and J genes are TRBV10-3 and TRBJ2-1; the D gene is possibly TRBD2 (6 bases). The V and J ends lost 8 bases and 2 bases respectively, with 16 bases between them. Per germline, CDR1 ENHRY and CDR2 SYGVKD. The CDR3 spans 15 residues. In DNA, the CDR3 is TGTGCCATCGGCCCAGCCGGAGGGCCCTACAATGAGCAGTTCTTC. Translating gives CAIGPAGGPYNEQFF.

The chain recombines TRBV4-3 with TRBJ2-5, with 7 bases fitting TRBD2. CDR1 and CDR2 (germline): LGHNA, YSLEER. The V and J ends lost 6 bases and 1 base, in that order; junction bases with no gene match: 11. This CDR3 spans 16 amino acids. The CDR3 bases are TGCGCCAGCAGTCCCGCCAGGTGGGAGGGCCAAGAGACCCAGTACTTC. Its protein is CASSPARWEGQETQYF.

The CDR3 spells CASSSGRFSYEQYF. The CDR3, as DNA: TGTGCCAGCAGCTCCGGAAGGTTCTCCTACGAGCAGTACTTC. The chain uses TRBV7-9 and TRBJ2-7, with D uncertain. The V gene's germline CDR1 is SEHNR and CDR2 FQNEAQ (reference sequence). V dropped 4 bases and J dropped 0 bases, with 10 bases sitting between them. The CDR3 has 14 amino acids. Full variable domain (rest looked up from reference TRBV7-9 and TRBJ2-7): DTGVSQNPRHKITKRGQNVTFRCDPISEHNRLYWYRQTLGQGPEFLTYFQNEAQLEKSRLLSDRFSAERPKGSFSTLEIQRTEQGDSAMYLCASSSGRFSYEQYFGPGTRLTVT.

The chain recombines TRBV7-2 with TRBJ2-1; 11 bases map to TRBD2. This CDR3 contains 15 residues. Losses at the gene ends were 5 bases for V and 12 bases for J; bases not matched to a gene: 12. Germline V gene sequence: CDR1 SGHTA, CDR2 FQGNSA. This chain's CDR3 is CASSQRTSGSDPQFF. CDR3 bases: TGTGCCAGCAGCCAAAGGACTAGCGGGTCCGACCCGCAGTTCTTC.

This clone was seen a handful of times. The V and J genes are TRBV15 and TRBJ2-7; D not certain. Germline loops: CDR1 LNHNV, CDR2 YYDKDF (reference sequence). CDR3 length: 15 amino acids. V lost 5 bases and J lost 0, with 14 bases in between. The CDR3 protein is CATSPQPLSSYEQYF. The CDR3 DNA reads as TGTGCCACCAGCCCCCAACCCTTGAGCTCCTACGAGCAGTACTTC.

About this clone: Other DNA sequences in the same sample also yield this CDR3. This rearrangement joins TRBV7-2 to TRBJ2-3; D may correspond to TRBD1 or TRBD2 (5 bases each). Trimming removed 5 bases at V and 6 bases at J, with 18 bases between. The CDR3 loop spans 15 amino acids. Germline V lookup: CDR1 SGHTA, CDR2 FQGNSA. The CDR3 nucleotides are TGTGCCAGCAGCCCCCTCGGGGCTCTGGATGATACGCAGTATTTT. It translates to CASSPLGALDDTQYF.

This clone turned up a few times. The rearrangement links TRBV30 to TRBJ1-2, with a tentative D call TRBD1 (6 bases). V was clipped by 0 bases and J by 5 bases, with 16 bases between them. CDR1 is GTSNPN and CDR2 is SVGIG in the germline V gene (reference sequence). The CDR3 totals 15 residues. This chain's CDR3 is CAWSVMGGQSYGYTF. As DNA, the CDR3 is TGTGCCTGGAGTGTAATGGGGGGCCAGAGTTATGGCTACACCTTC.

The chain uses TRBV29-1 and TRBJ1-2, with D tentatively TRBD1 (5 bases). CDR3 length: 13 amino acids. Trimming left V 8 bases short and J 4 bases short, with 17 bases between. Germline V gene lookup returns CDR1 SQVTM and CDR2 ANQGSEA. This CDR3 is CSTLPGAGYGYTF. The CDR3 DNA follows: TGCAGCACCCTCCCCGGGGCCGGCTATGGCTACACCTTC.

CDR3 DNA: TGTGCCAGCAGTGGTAGCGGGAGAGGTGGCAATGAGCAGTTCTTC. It codes for CASSGSGRGGNEQFF. The chain combines TRBV25-1 with TRBJ2-1; 9 bases agree with TRBD2. CDR3 length equals 15 residues. CDR1 and CDR2 (germline): MGHDK, SYGVNS. With 4 bases clipped from V and 6 bases from J, the junction kept 7 bases outside the gene matches.

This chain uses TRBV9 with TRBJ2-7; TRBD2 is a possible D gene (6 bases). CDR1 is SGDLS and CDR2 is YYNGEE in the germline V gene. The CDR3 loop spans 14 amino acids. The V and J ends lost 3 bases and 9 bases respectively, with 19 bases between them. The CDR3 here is CASSAAGSRVGQYF. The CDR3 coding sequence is TGTGCCAGCAGCGCCGCCGGGAGTCGTGTGGGGCAGTACTTC.

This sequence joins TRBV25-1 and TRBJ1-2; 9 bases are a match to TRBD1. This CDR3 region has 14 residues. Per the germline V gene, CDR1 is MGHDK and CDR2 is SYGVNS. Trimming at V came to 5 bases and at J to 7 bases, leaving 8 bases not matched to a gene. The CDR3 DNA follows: TGTGCCAGCAGTCCTCTAGACAGGGGGACTGGCTACACCTTC. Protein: CASSPLDRGTGYTF.

CDR3 DNA: TGCGCCAGCAGCTTGCTATCTAGCGGGAGGAAAGTGGATACGCAGTATTTT. This gives the protein CASSLLSSGRKVDTQYF. The V and J genes are TRBV5-1 and TRBJ2-3; TRBD2 agrees at 11 bases. The germline gives CDR1 SGHRS, CDR2 YFSETQ. The CDR3 sequence is 17 residues long. Trimming removed 1 base from V and 6 bases from J; junction bases left unmatched: 10.

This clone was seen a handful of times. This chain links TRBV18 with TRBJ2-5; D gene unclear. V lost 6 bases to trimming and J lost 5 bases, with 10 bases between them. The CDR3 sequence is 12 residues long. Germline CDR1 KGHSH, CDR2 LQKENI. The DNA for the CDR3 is TGTGCCAGCTCGCCAAAGGCGGAGACCCAGTACTTC. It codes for CASSPKAETQYF.

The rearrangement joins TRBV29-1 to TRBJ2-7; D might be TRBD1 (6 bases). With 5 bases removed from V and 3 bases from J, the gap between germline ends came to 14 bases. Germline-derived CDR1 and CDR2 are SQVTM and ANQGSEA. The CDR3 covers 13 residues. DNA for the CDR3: TGCAGCGTTACCGGGACAACGCTCTACGAGCAGTACTTC. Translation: CSVTGTTLYEQYF.

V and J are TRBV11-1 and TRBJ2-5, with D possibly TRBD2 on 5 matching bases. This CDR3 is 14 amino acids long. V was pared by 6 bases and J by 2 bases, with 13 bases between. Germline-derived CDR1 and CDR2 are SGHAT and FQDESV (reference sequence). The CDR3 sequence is CASSPSERQETQYF. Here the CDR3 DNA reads TGTGCCAGCAGTCCTTCGGAGCGGCAAGAGACCCAGTACTTC.

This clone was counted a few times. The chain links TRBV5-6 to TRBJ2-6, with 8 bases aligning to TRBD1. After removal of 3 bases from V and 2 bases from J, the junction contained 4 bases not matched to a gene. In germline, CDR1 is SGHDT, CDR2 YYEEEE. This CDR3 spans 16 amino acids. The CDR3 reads CASSWPTGAGANVLTF. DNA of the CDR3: TGTGCCAGCAGCTGGCCGACAGGGGCTGGGGCCAACGTCCTGACTTTC.

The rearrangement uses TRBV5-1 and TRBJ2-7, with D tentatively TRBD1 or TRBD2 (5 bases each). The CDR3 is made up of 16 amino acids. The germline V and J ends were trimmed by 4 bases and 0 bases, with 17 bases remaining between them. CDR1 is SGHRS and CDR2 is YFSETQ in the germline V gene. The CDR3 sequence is CASSIGTVPTSYEQYF. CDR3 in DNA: TGCGCCAGCAGCATCGGGACCGTACCTACCTCCTACGAGCAGTACTTC.

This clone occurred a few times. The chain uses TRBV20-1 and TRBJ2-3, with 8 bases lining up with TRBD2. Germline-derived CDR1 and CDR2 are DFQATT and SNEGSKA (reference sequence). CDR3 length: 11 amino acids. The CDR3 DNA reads TGCCGAGGACTAGCAGCAGATACGCAGTATTTT. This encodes CRGLAADTQYF.

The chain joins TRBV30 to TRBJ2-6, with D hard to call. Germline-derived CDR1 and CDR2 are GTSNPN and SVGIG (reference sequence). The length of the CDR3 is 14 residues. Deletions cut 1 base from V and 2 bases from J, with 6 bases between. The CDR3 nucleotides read TGTGCCTGGAGTGAGTGGACTGGGGCCAACGTCCTGACTTTC. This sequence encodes CAWSEWTGANVLTF.

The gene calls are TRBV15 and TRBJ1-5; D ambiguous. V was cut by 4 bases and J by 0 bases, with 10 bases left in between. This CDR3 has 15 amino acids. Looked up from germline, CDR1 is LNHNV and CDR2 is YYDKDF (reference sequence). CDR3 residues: CATSKGTNSNQPQHF. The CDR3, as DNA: TGTGCCACCAGCAAGGGTACTAATAGCAATCAGCCCCAGCATTTT.

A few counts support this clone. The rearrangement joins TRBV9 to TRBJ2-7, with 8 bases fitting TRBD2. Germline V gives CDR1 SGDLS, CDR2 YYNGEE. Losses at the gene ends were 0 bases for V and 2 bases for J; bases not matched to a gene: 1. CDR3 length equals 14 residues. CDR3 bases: TGTGCCAGCAGCGTAGCGGGAGGGACCTACGAGCAGTACTTC. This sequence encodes CASSVAGGTYEQYF.

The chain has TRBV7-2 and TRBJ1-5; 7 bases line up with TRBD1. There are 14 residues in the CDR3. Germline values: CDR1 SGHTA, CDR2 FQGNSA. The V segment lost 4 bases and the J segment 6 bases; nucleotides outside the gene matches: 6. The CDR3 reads CASSSGGGTQPQHF. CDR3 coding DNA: TGTGCCAGCAGCTCAGGGGGTGGGACTCAGCCCCAGCATTTT.

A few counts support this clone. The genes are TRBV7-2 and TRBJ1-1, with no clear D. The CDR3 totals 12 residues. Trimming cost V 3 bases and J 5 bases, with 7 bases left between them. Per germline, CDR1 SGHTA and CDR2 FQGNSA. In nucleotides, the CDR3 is TGTGCCAGCAGCTTCACCGGGACTGAAGCTTTCTTT. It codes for CASSFTGTEAFF.

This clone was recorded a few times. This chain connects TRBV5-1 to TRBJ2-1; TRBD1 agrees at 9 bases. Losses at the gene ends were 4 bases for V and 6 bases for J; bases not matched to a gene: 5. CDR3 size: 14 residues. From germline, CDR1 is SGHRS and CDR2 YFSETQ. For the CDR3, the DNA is TGCGCCAGCAGCGGGGGACAGGGTAGCAATGAGCAGTTCTTC. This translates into CASSGGQGSNEQFF. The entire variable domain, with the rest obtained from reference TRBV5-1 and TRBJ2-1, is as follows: KAGVTQTPRYLIKTRGQQVTLSCSPISGHRSVSWYQQTPGQGLQFLFEYFSETQRNKGNFPGRFSGRQFSNSRSEMNVSTLELGDSALYLCASSGGQGSNEQFFGPGTRLTVL.